The rows below give T cell receptor beta chains drawn from one sample of a study of spatial heterogeneity in lung cancer. One entry per CDR3 protein results from TCRdb running MiXCR on the 5' RACE reads. The sample lists around 13,000 distinct CDR3 sequences; approximately 14% were seen once. The sample consisted of PBMCs, taken at surgery. The receptor set was obtained from a male donor with early-stage non-small cell lung cancer. CDR3s include the opening cysteine and the closing phenylalanine or tryptophan. The order of the fields is J gene, D gene, V gene, clone size, CDR3 DNA, CDR3 protein. D genes are given only for firm matches. Where a row states a size, it is once, few, many or the class of an expanded clone; other rows omit it.

J gene: TRBJ2-1
D gene: TRBD1
V gene: TRBV5-4
clone size: NA
CDR3 DNA: TGTGCCAGCAGCTTGAGGACAGGGGGTAGGGATGAGCAGTTCTTC
CDR3 protein: CASSLRTGGRDEQFF

J gene: TRBJ2-3
D gene: TRBD1
V gene: TRBV6-6
clone size: NA
CDR3 DNA: TGTGCCAGCAGTTACTCCGGGACAGCCAGCACAGATACGCAGTATTTT
CDR3 protein: CASSYSGTASTDTQYF

J gene: TRBJ2-5
D gene: TRBD2
V gene: TRBV20-1
clone size: many
CDR3 DNA: TGCAGTGCTAGGAATCTAGCGGGGGGGGAGACCCAGTACTTC
CDR3 protein: CSARNLAGGETQYF

J gene: TRBJ2-3
D gene: TRBD2
V gene: TRBV10-3
clone size: NA
CDR3 DNA: TGTGCCATCAGTGCTAGCGGGAGTAAAGATACGCAGTATTTT
CDR3 protein: CAISASGSKDTQYF

J gene: TRBJ2-2
D gene: TRBD1
V gene: TRBV5-8
clone size: few
CDR3 DNA: TGTGCCAGCAGCTTGGAGGACAGGGGTACCGGGGAGCTGTTTTTT
CDR3 protein: CASSLEDRGTGELFF

J gene: TRBJ2-1
D gene: NA
V gene: TRBV7-9
clone size: many
CDR3 DNA: TGTGCCAGCAGCTTAAGGGGGGGCGACCGGTACAATGAGCAGTTCTTC
CDR3 protein: CASSLRGGDRYNEQFF

J gene: TRBJ2-3
D gene: TRBD1
V gene: TRBV29-1
clone size: medium-sized
CDR3 DNA: TGCAGCGTTGACCAGGGGGCAATAGATACGCAGTATTTT
CDR3 protein: CSVDQGAIDTQYF

J gene: TRBJ2-6
D gene: NA
V gene: TRBV9
clone size: NA
CDR3 DNA: TGTGCCAGCAGCCTTGGGGGCAGGCGAAGCTCTGGGGCCAACGTCCTGACTTTC
CDR3 protein: CASSLGGRRSSGANVLTF

J gene: TRBJ2-7
D gene: NA
V gene: TRBV27
clone size: many
CDR3 DNA: TGTGCCAGCAGTTCGCCGGACTACGAGCAGTACTTC
CDR3 protein: CASSSPDYEQYF

J gene: TRBJ1-2
D gene: NA
V gene: TRBV20-1
clone size: NA
CDR3 DNA: TGCAGTGCCTTAACCCCAGGGAGTAGCGGCTACACCTTC
CDR3 protein: CSALTPGSSGYTF

J gene: TRBJ1-1
D gene: TRBD1
V gene: TRBV28
clone size: few
CDR3 DNA: TGTGCCAGCAGCCCGGTGGGGGGACAGGGACAGCTGGGAGCTTTCTTT
CDR3 protein: CASSPVGGQGQLGAFF

J gene: TRBJ2-5
D gene: NA
V gene: TRBV20-1
clone size: few
CDR3 DNA: TGCAGTGCTAGGGTGGACGTCGCGGGTCAAGAGACCCAGTACTTC
CDR3 protein: CSARVDVAGQETQYF

J gene: TRBJ1-2
D gene: TRBD1
V gene: TRBV7-2
clone size: many
CDR3 DNA: TGTGCCAGCAGCTTGAACCGGGACAGCATTATTCTTATGGGCTACACCTTC
CDR3 protein: CASSLNRDSIILMGYTF

J gene: TRBJ1-5
D gene: TRBD1
V gene: TRBV10-3
clone size: few
CDR3 DNA: TGTGCCATCAGCTCCGGGACAGGGGATCAGCCCCAGCATTTT
CDR3 protein: CAISSGTGDQPQHF

J gene: TRBJ1-3
D gene: NA
V gene: TRBV7-2
clone size: NA
CDR3 DNA: TGTGCCAGCAGGGTTGCCTCTGGAAACACCATATATTTT
CDR3 protein: CASRVASGNTIYF

J gene: TRBJ1-2
D gene: NA
V gene: TRBV6-2/TRBV6-3
clone size: NA
CDR3 DNA: TGTGCCAGCAGTTCCCGGCTAAATGGCTACACCTTC
CDR3 protein: CASSSRLNGYTF

J gene: TRBJ2-7
D gene: TRBD1
V gene: TRBV20-1
clone size: NA
CDR3 DNA: TGCAGTGCTTCCCTTTGGGACAGAACCTACGAGCAGTACTTC
CDR3 protein: CSASLWDRTYEQYF

J gene: TRBJ1-1
D gene: NA
V gene: TRBV12-3/TRBV12-4
clone size: NA
CDR3 DNA: TGTGCCAGCAGGCTAAAAGGGGCGGCCACTGAAGCTTTCTTT
CDR3 protein: CASRLKGAATEAFF

J gene: TRBJ1-6
D gene: NA
V gene: TRBV10-3
clone size: NA
CDR3 DNA: TGTGCCATCAGTAAAAGGAACGGCCATTCACCCCTCCACTTT
CDR3 protein: CAISKRNGHSPLHF

J gene: TRBJ1-1
D gene: TRBD1
V gene: TRBV6-2/TRBV6-3
clone size: NA
CDR3 DNA: TGTGCCAGCAGTTACTCGATAGCCTACCCTAGTACAGGGGGCACTGAAGCTTTCTTT
CDR3 protein: CASSYSIAYPSTGGTEAFF

J gene: TRBJ1-1
D gene: NA
V gene: TRBV6-5
clone size: few
CDR3 DNA: TGTGCCAGCAGTTACTTCGAAGAAGGTGAAGCTTTCTTT
CDR3 protein: CASSYFEEGEAFF

J gene: TRBJ2-1
D gene: NA
V gene: TRBV6-5
clone size: NA
CDR3 DNA: TGTGCCAGCAGTTACTTTGCAGGGAGCAATGAGCAGTTCTTC
CDR3 protein: CASSYFAGSNEQFF

J gene: TRBJ2-3
D gene: NA
V gene: TRBV5-5
clone size: NA
CDR3 DNA: TGTGCCAGCAGCTTGGAACGGGGAACAGATACGCAGTATTTT
CDR3 protein: CASSLERGTDTQYF

J gene: TRBJ2-1
D gene: TRBD2
V gene: TRBV28
clone size: few
CDR3 DNA: TGTGCCAGCAGTTTCAGATCGGGAGGGGTCAATGAGCAGTTCTTC
CDR3 protein: CASSFRSGGVNEQFF

J gene: TRBJ2-1
D gene: NA
V gene: TRBV20-1
clone size: NA
CDR3 DNA: TGCAGTGCTAGCTTGGGGGTTGAGCAGTTCTTC
CDR3 protein: CSASLGVEQFF

J gene: TRBJ2-6
D gene: NA
V gene: TRBV7-9
clone size: NA
CDR3 DNA: TGTGCCAGCAGCTTAAATCAACCGCTTTTCTCTGGGGCCAACGTCCTGACTTTC
CDR3 protein: CASSLNQPLFSGANVLTF

J gene: TRBJ1-2
D gene: TRBD1
V gene: TRBV28
clone size: few
CDR3 DNA: TGTGCCAGCAGTTTCATCGGGACAGGGAACTATGGCTACACCTTC
CDR3 protein: CASSFIGTGNYGYTF

J gene: TRBJ1-2
D gene: NA
V gene: TRBV15
clone size: NA
CDR3 DNA: TGTGCCACCAGCAGAGCAGGGACCCTTAACTATGGCTACACCTTC
CDR3 protein: CATSRAGTLNYGYTF

J gene: TRBJ2-7
D gene: NA
V gene: TRBV2
clone size: few
CDR3 DNA: TGTGCCAGCAGTAGGGACGCTACCTACGAGCAGTACTTC
CDR3 protein: CASSRDATYEQYF

J gene: TRBJ2-1
D gene: NA
V gene: TRBV5-1
clone size: NA
CDR3 DNA: TGCGCCAGCAGCTTGGAGGGTAATGAGCAGTTCTTC
CDR3 protein: CASSLEGNEQFF

J gene: TRBJ2-7
D gene: NA
V gene: TRBV5-4
clone size: many
CDR3 DNA: TGTGCCAGCAGCTTAAGGGGCCTCAGCTCCTACGAGCAGTACTTC
CDR3 protein: CASSLRGLSSYEQYF

J gene: TRBJ2-3
D gene: NA
V gene: TRBV7-2
clone size: few
CDR3 DNA: TGTGCCAGCAGTCCACCGACTGCCCCTGTCACAGATACGCAGTATTTT
CDR3 protein: CASSPPTAPVTDTQYF

J gene: TRBJ1-5
D gene: TRBD1
V gene: TRBV7-2
clone size: NA
CDR3 DNA: TGTGCCAGCAGCCCACGAGGACAGGGAATAAGGCCCCAGCATTTT
CDR3 protein: CASSPRGQGIRPQHF

J gene: TRBJ2-3
D gene: NA
V gene: TRBV24-1
clone size: many
CDR3 DNA: TGTGCCACCAGTGTAACAGGCGAGCTGGGAGATACGCAGTATTTT
CDR3 protein: CATSVTGELGDTQYF

J gene: TRBJ2-7
D gene: TRBD1
V gene: TRBV28
clone size: many
CDR3 DNA: TGTGCCAGCAGTTCGCCGACAGGGGGGAGGTACGAGCAGTACTTC
CDR3 protein: CASSSPTGGRYEQYF

J gene: TRBJ1-1
D gene: NA
V gene: TRBV6-2/TRBV6-3
clone size: NA
CDR3 DNA: TGTGCCAGCAGTTCAGCGGTGGGGGCAGCTGAAGCTTTCTTT
CDR3 protein: CASSSAVGAAEAFF

J gene: TRBJ2-2
D gene: NA
V gene: TRBV20-1
clone size: many
CDR3 DNA: TGCAGTGCCGCCGGGACTCTCTACACCGGGGAGCTGTTTTTT
CDR3 protein: CSAAGTLYTGELFF

J gene: TRBJ2-5
D gene: NA
V gene: TRBV28
clone size: NA
CDR3 DNA: TGTGCCAGCAGACCCCATCAGGGGAGGGAGACCCAGTACTTC
CDR3 protein: CASRPHQGRETQYF

J gene: TRBJ1-2
D gene: NA
V gene: TRBV20-1
clone size: few
CDR3 DNA: TGCAGTGCAATCTCGGTCGGGGTTAGATACAGCTATGGCTACACCTTC
CDR3 protein: CSAISVGVRYSYGYTF

J gene: TRBJ2-7
D gene: NA
V gene: TRBV7-6
clone size: few
CDR3 DNA: TGTGCCAGCAGCCCCGGGCCTAACTACGAGCAGTACTTC
CDR3 protein: CASSPGPNYEQYF

J gene: TRBJ2-3
D gene: NA
V gene: TRBV7-9
clone size: medium-sized
CDR3 DNA: TGTGCCAGCAGCTTTGGTGGGGATATCACAGATACGCAGTATTTT
CDR3 protein: CASSFGGDITDTQYF

J gene: TRBJ2-3
D gene: TRBD2
V gene: TRBV20-1
clone size: NA
CDR3 DNA: TGCAGTGCTAGAGATATACTAGCGGGGGGTGCAGATACGCAGTATTTT
CDR3 protein: CSARDILAGGADTQYF

J gene: TRBJ2-1
D gene: TRBD1
V gene: TRBV5-4
clone size: few
CDR3 DNA: TGTGCCAGCAGCGCTCAGGGACAGGGTCTGTACAATGAGCAGTTCTTC
CDR3 protein: CASSAQGQGLYNEQFF

J gene: TRBJ2-2
D gene: NA
V gene: TRBV4-2
clone size: NA
CDR3 DNA: TGTGCCAGCAGCCAAACTGGAGGACTACTGAACACCGGGGAGCTGTTTTTT
CDR3 protein: CASSQTGGLLNTGELFF

J gene: TRBJ2-1
D gene: TRBD2
V gene: TRBV5-5
clone size: many
CDR3 DNA: TGTGCCAGCAGTTGGACTAGCGGGGGGGCCGTAGCCTACAATGAGCAGTTCTTC
CDR3 protein: CASSWTSGGAVAYNEQFF

J gene: TRBJ1-1
D gene: NA
V gene: TRBV7-9
clone size: NA
CDR3 DNA: TGTGCCAGCAGCCCATTCGGGGCTGTGAACACTGAAGCTTTCTTT
CDR3 protein: CASSPFGAVNTEAFF

J gene: TRBJ1-6
D gene: TRBD1
V gene: TRBV18
clone size: few
CDR3 DNA: TGTGCCAGCTCACTGCTGGACAGGGATTCACCCCTCCACTTT
CDR3 protein: CASSLLDRDSPLHF

J gene: TRBJ1-2
D gene: NA
V gene: TRBV29-1
clone size: few
CDR3 DNA: TGCAGCGTTGAAGATGGCGGTCCCGGCTACACCTTC
CDR3 protein: CSVEDGGPGYTF

J gene: TRBJ2-1
D gene: NA
V gene: TRBV10-1
clone size: NA
CDR3 DNA: TGCGCCAGCAGTGAGTCTGGGGTTGGCTCCTACAATGAGCAGTTCTTC
CDR3 protein: CASSESGVGSYNEQFF

J gene: TRBJ2-7
D gene: NA
V gene: TRBV4-1
clone size: many
CDR3 DNA: TGCGCCAGCAGCCAAGAGGCGGCATCCTACGAGCAGTACTTC
CDR3 protein: CASSQEAASYEQYF

J gene: TRBJ2-2
D gene: NA
V gene: TRBV5-6
clone size: many
CDR3 DNA: TGTGCCAGCAGCTATACATGGACCGGGGAGCTGTTTTTT
CDR3 protein: CASSYTWTGELFF

J gene: TRBJ2-5
D gene: TRBD1
V gene: TRBV7-2
clone size: few
CDR3 DNA: TGTGCCAGCAGCTGGACAGGGGGCGATGAGACCCAGTACTTC
CDR3 protein: CASSWTGGDETQYF

J gene: TRBJ2-1
D gene: NA
V gene: TRBV28
clone size: many
CDR3 DNA: TGTGCCAGCAGTTTGGCAGGAGCTTACAATGAGCAGTTCTTC
CDR3 protein: CASSLAGAYNEQFF

J gene: TRBJ2-3
D gene: TRBD1
V gene: TRBV10-3
clone size: few
CDR3 DNA: TGTGCCATCAGGGACAGGGACACAGATACGCAGTATTTT
CDR3 protein: CAIRDRDTDTQYF

J gene: TRBJ2-7
D gene: NA
V gene: TRBV28
clone size: NA
CDR3 DNA: TGTGCCAGCAGTCCGGGACGGGACCACTCCTACGAGCAGTACTTC
CDR3 protein: CASSPGRDHSYEQYF